The rows below give T cell receptor beta chains drawn from one sample of a study of blood T cells in healthy people across ages. TCRdb reprocessed the 5' RACE reads via MiXCR and lists one record per CDR3 protein. Among approximately 1,000,000 distinct CDR3 sequences, around 45% were seen once, and the ten largest hold 15% to 20%. The sample consisted of blood. The receptors were sampled from an older woman in good health. The conserved cysteine and the conserved F or W are not part of the CDR3 here.

v_call	cdr3_length	cdr3_aa
TRBV28	13	ASSADSTSTDTQY
TRBV27	13	ASKKTRLVENIQY
TRBV7-9	12	ASSLVNRDHEQY
TRBV12-3/TRBV12-4	13	ASSLDRGVGEEQY
TRBV12-3/TRBV12-4	16	ASSLGGTSGRAEDEQF
TRBV25-1	12	ASSEYQRPYEQY
TRBV6-5	11	ASSYSSRDTQY
TRBV27	12	ASSAAGQPYGYT
TRBV7-3	12	ASSPSGQGDTQY
TRBV6-5	13	ASSLTSGGSNEQF
TRBV6-2/TRBV6-3	12	ATSPKANTDTQY
TRBV7-3	14	ASSRQSGTGLNEQF
TRBV5-6	13	ASSRTQGNNQPQH
TRBV28	12	ASSFKPTYNEQF
TRBV6-6	9	ASRDYYEQY
TRBV27	10	ACGDRTYGYT
TRBV20-1	13	SARVRGDSSYEQY
TRBV6-4	12	ASSRGAEDYEQY
TRBV27	11	ASRGGSFSPLH
TRBV7-9	14	ASSLIRLAGDNEQY
TRBV7-2	16	ASSLASAGGWGTYEQY
TRBV20-1	16	SARQLLAGVLPTDTQY
TRBV7-2	9	ASSSDNEQF
TRBV18	15	ASSPSTGSGGANVLT
TRBV6-5	11	ASRKRGHNEQF
TRBV27	13	ASADGTSVYNEQF
TRBV7-9	17	ASSSGLAGGRHGPYEQF
TRBV20-1	11	SARDLGGREQF
TRBV5-5	13	VSSLRDTQWRAQY
TRBV3-1	12	ASSPAGHPDGYT
TRBV7-6	14	ASSLTSGRFWETQY
TRBV20-1	15	SASRRGFRQVSYEQY
TRBV11-2	14	ASSLQGTSDSNEQF
TRBV2	13	ASSEVASDSDTQY
TRBV9	12	ASSVDPGSYEQY